This entry lists 10 T cell receptor beta chains sequenced from one sample in a study of early T cells in non-severe SARS-CoV-2 infection listed by TCRdb under 2021. Library preparation was by 5' RACE. The sequencing machine was a NextSeq 500. Using fastp at Q25 and MiXCR, TCRdb reprocessed the public reads and kept productive beta chains. Identical CDR3 proteins give one entry, which carries the most common genes and DNA. This sample is represented by around 52,000 distinct CDR3 sequences; roughly an eighth of them were singletons. The ten largest clones capture about 3.1% of the sample. The sequencing sample was made of whole blood. The receptors derive from an adult who was a healthcare worker with PCR-confirmed SARS-CoV-2 infection or an uninfected control (not recorded which).

This clonotype was counted at least ten times. The rearrangement links TRBV20-1 to TRBJ1-4; D is ambiguous. Trimming left V 5 bases short and J 8 bases short, with 12 bases between. The germline gives CDR1 DFQATT, CDR2 SNEGSKA (reference sequence). The length of the CDR3 is 12 residues. The CDR3: CSAAGLDEKLFF. CDR3 sequence (DNA): TGCAGTGCTGCAGGCTTGGACGAAAAACTGTTTTTT.

There are many counts of this clonotype. The V gene is TRBV5-1, the J gene TRBJ2-7, with D uncertain. From germline, CDR1 is SGHRS and CDR2 YFSETQ. The CDR3 is made up of 12 amino acids. Trimming stripped 0 bases from V and 3 bases from J, with 4 bases between. CDR3: CASSLDIYEQYF. DNA of the CDR3: TGCGCCAGCAGCTTGGATATCTACGAGCAGTACTTC.

This clonotype appeared a few times. This rearrangement joins TRBV7-3 to TRBJ1-1, with D maybe TRBD1 (6 bases). With 5 bases removed from V and 1 base from J, the gap between germline ends came to 17 bases. Germline V CDR1 and CDR2: SGHTA, FQGTGA. The CDR3 sequence is 16 residues long. This CDR3 reads CASSRGRGGPNTEAFF. In nucleotides, the CDR3 is TGTGCCAGCAGCCGGGGCCGGGGGGGCCCGAACACTGAAGCTTTCTTT. The entire variable domain, with the rest obtained from reference TRBV7-3 and TRBJ1-1, is as follows: GAGVSQTPSNKVTEKGKYVELRCDPISGHTALYWYRQSLGQGPEFLIYFQGTGAADDSGLPNDRFFAVRPEGSVSTLKIQRTERGDSAVYLCASSRGRGGPNTEAFFGQGTRLTVV.

This clonotype was observed at least ten times. The chain links TRBV12-3 or TRBV12-4 to TRBJ2-1; D remains unclear. This CDR3 is 10 amino acids long. V gave up 6 bases and J gave up 5 bases, with 2 bases separating them. CDR3 region: CASSHNEQFF. The CDR3 region has the DNA TGTGCCAGCAGCCACAATGAGCAGTTCTTC.

The table lists this clonotype with many counts. V gene TRBV20-1 combines with J gene TRBJ2-1; 9 bases line up with TRBD2. The V segment lost 0 bases and the J segment 6 bases; nucleotides outside the gene matches: 18. The CDR3 has 19 amino acids. Per germline, CDR1 DFQATT and CDR2 SNEGSKA (reference sequence). The CDR3 DNA reads TGCAGTGCTAGAGATCAATCGCCTAGCGGGATATCCGAATGCAATGAGCAGTTCTTC. Its protein product is CSARDQSPSGISECNEQFF.

This clonotype appeared many times. This chain connects TRBV6-1 to TRBJ1-2; D call uncertain. Trimming cost V 0 bases and J 12 bases, with 2 bases left between them. CDR1 MNHNS and CDR2 SASEGT come from the germline V gene. This CDR3 has 9 residues. This CDR3 reads CASSEAHTF. In DNA, the CDR3 is TGTGCCAGCAGTGAAGCGCACACCTTC.

This clonotype was counted a few times. The V and J genes are TRBV14 and TRBJ2-1; D might be TRBD2 (5 bases). Between the trimmed V and J ends, which lost 5 bases and 3 bases, there was a span of 8 bases. The germline gives CDR1 SGHDN, CDR2 FVKESK. The CDR3 runs to 13 residues. CDR3 in amino acids: CASSYRDYNEQFF. For the CDR3, the DNA is TGTGCCAGCAGCTACCGGGACTACAATGAGCAGTTCTTC.

The sample holds a few counts of this clonotype. The chain uses TRBV7-9 and TRBJ2-7; TRBD2 agrees at 15 bases. Trimming took 4 bases from V and 4 from J; bases not matched to a gene: 5. The CDR3 has 16 residues. The germline V gene has CDR1 SEHNR and CDR2 FQNEAQ (reference sequence). The CDR3 DNA reads TGTGCCAGCAGCTCAGGACTAGCGGGAGGGTGGTACGAGCAGTACTTC. This codes for CASSSGLAGGWYEQYF.

This clonotype was recorded a few times. The chain joins TRBV6-5 to TRBJ1-6; no clear D. This CDR3 region has 12 residues. Per germline, CDR1 MNHEY and CDR2 SVGAGI. With 2 bases removed from V and 10 bases from J, the gap between germline ends came to 6 bases. CDR3 in amino acids: CASSYPLSPLHF. The CDR3 coding sequence is TGTGCCAGCAGTTACCCCCTATCACCCCTCCACTTT.

This clonotype was counted at least ten times. This chain joins TRBV5-1 and TRBJ2-2; D remains ambiguous. V shed 3 bases and J shed 3 bases, with 15 bases lying between them. The CDR3 is 16 residues long. Germline-derived CDR1 and CDR2 are SGHRS and YFSETQ. The CDR3 DNA is TGCGCCAGCAGCTGGACGGCGGTCGAGTACACCGGGGAGCTGTTTTTT. Protein product: CASSWTAVEYTGELFF.